This T cell receptor beta chain was identified during a study of T cell repertoires in cytomegalovirus infection. TCRdb analysed the reads with MiXCR anew, one entry per CDR3 protein. The table shows 560,000 or so distinct CDR3 sequences, with about 15% occurring only once. This clonotype was found many times. The clonotype comes from a human donor in good health (CMV status not recorded). Some clones in this sample may be carry-over from other donors' samples. Material for sequencing was CD8+ T cells from PBMCs.

CDR3: CASSPSLAGVGTGELFF. CDR3 bases: TGTGCCAGCAGCCCTAGCCTAGCGGGGGTAGGGACCGGGGAGCTGTTTTTT. The chain carries TRBV12-3 or TRBV12-4 and TRBJ2-2; 10 nucleotides agree with TRBD2. The CDR3 runs to 17 residues. J lost 5 bases, V lost 6 bases, and 12 bases had no gene match.